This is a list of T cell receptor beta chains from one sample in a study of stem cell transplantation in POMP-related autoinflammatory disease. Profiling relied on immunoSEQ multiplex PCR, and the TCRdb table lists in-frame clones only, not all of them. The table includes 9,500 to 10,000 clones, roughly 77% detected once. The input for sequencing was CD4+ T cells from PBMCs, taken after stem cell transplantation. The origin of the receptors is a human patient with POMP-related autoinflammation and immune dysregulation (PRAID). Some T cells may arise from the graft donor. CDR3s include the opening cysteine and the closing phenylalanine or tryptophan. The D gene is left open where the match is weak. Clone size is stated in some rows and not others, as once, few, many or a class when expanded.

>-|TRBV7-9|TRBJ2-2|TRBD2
TGTGCCAGCAGCCTAGCGGGAGCGGTCGGGGAGCTGTTTTTT
CASSLAGAVGELFF
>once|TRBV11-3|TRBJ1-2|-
TGTGCCAGCAGCTTCACTGGGAAACACTATGGCTACACCTTC
CASSFTGKHYGYTF
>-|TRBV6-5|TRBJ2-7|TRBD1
TGTGCCAGCAGGGGGGGACAGGACACCTACGAGCAGTACTTC
CASRGGQDTYEQYF
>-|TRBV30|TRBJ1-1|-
TGTGCCTGCCACCGGCAGGGTGGGAACACTGAAGCTTTCTTT
CACHRQGGNTEAFF
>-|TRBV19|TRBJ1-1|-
TGTGCCAGTAGTATTTGGCCCCCCCGCAGGGTGAACACTGAAGCTTTCTTT
CASSIWPPRRVNTEAFF
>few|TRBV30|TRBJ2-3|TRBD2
TGTGCCTGGAACTCCGGGGTAGCGGGAGCCCCAGATACGCAGTATTTT
CAWNSGVAGAPDTQYF
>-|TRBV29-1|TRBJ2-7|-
TGCAGCGTTGAAAGTGGGCTTGGGCAGTACTTC
CSVESGLGQYF
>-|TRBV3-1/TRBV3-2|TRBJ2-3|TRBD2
TGTGCCAGCAGCCAAGCCCTAGCGGGAGAGACAGATACGCAGTATTTT
CASSQALAGETDTQYF
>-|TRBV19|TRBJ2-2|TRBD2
TGTGCCAGTAGGGCCGCGGCTAGCGGAGTCGGGGAGCTGTTTTTT
CASRAAASGVGELFF
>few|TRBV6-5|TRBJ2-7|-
TGTGCCAGCAGCTCACCGATGGGGCGGGAGCAGTACTTC
CASSSPMGREQYF
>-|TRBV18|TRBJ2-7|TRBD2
TGTGCCAGCTCGCCCCCGGGGGGTGTTTCAGGGGAGCAGTACTTC
CASSPPGGVSGEQYF
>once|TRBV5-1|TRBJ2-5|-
TGCGCCAGCAGCTTTAGAGAGACCCAGTACTTC
CASSFRETQYF
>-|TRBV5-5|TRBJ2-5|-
TGTGCCAGCAGCCGGTTTGCCGGGTCAGTCGGGGAGACCCAGTACTTC
CASSRFAGSVGETQYF
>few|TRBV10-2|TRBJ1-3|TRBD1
TGCGCCAGCAGGGACAGGGGGCAAAACACCATATATTTT
CASRDRGQNTIYF
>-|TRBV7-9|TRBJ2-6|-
TGTGCCAGCAGCCCCAAAAGCTCTGGGGCCAACGTCCTGACTTTC
CASSPKSSGANVLTF
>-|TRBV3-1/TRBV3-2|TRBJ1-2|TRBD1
TGTGCCAGCAGCCAAGGGACAGGGGTTAACTATGGCTACACCTTC
CASSQGTGVNYGYTF
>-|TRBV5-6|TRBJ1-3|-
TGTGCCAGCAGCTCGACGGCAGGGACAAATTCTGGAAACACCATATATTTT
CASSSTAGTNSGNTIYF
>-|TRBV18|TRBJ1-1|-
TGTGCCAGCTCACCATCCCACGCGAACACTGAAGCTTTCTTT
CASSPSHANTEAFF
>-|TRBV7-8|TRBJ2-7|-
TGTGCCAGCAGCTTAGCGGAGTTAACCTACGAGCAGTACTTC
CASSLAELTYEQYF
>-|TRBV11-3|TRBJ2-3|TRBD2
TGTGCCAGCAGGCCGGGACTAGCGGTCACAGATACGCAGTATTTT
CASRPGLAVTDTQYF
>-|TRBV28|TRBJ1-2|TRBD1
TGTGCCAGCAGTTCATTACAGGGGAACTATGGCTACACCTTC
CASSSLQGNYGYTF
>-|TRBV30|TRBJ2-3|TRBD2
TGTGCCTGGATACCGCAGCAGCGGGAGGGGCAGTATTTT
CAWIPQQREGQYF
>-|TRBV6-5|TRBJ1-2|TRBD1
TGTGCCAGCAGGGGACAGGGGACGGGCTACACCTTC
CASRGQGTGYTF
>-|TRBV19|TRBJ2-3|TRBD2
TGTGCCAGTAGTATAATGACTAGCGGGAGCAGGACAGATACGCAGTATTTT
CASSIMTSGSRTDTQYF
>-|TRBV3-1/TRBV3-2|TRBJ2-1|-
TGTGCCAGTAGCAGCCCACCCTACAATGAGCAGTTCTTC
CASSSPPYNEQFF